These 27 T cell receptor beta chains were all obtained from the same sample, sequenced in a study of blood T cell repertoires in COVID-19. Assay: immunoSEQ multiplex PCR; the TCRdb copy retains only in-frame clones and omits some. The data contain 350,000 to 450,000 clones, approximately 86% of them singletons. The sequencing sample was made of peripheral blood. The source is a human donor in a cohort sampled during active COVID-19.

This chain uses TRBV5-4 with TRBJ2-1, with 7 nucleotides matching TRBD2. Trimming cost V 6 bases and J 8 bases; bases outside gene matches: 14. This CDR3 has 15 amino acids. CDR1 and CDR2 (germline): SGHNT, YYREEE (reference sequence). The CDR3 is CASNPRSSGLDEQFF. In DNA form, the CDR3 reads TGTGCCAGCAACCCGCGGTCTAGCGGCCTGGATGAGCAGTTCTTC.

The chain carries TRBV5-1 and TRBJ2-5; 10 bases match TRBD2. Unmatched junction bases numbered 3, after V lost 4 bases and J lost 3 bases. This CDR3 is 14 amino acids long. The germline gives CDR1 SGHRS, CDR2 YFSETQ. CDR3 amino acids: CASSPGLAEETQYF. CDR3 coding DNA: TGCGCCAGCAGCCCTGGACTAGCGGAAGAGACCCAGTACTTC. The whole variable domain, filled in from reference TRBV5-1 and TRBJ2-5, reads KAGVTQTPRYLIKTRGQQVTLSCSPISGHRSVSWYQQTPGQGLQFLFEYFSETQRNKGNFPGRFSGRQFSNSRSEMNVSTLELGDSALYLCASSPGLAEETQYFGPGTRLLVL.

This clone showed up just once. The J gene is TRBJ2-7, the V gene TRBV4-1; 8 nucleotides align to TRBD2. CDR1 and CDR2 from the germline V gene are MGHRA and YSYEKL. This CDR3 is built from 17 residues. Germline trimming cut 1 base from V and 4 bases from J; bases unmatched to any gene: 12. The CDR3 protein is CASSQGFRGRLGYEQYF. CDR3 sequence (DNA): TGCGCCAGCAGCCAAGGCTTTCGCGGGAGGCTGGGATACGAGCAGTACTTC.

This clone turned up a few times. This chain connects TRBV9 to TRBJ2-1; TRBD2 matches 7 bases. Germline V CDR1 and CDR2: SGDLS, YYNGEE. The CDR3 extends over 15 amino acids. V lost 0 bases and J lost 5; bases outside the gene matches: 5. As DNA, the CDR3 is TGTGCCAGCAGCGTAGGGCTAGCGGAGGACAATGAGCAGTTCTTC. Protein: CASSVGLAEDNEQFF. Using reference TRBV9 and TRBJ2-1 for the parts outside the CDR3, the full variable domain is DSGVTQTPKHLITATGQRVTLRCSPRSGDLSVYWYQQSLDQGLQFLIQYYNGEERAKGNILERFSAQQFPDLHSELNLSSLELGDSALYFCASSVGLAEDNEQFFGPGTRLTVL.

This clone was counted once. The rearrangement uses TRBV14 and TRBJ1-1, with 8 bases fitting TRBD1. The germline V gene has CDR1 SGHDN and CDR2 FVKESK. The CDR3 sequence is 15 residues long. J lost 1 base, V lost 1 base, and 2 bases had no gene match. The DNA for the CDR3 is TGTGCCAGCAGCCAAGGACAGGGGTGGAACACTGAAGCTTTCTTT. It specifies CASSQGQGWNTEAFF.

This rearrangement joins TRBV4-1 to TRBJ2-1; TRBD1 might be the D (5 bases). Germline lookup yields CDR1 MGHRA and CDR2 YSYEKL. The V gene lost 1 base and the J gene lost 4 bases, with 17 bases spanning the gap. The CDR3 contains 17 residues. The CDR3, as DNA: TGCGCCAGCAGCCAAGGGTTGACAGATTCCCCTTACAATGAGCAGTTCTTC. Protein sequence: CASSQGLTDSPYNEQFF.

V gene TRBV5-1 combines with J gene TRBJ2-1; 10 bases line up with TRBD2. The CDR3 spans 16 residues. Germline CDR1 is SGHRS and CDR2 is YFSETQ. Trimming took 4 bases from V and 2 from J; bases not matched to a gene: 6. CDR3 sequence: CASSKSGGVTYNEQFF. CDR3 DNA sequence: TGCGCCAGCAGCAAGAGCGGGGGGGTCACCTACAATGAGCAGTTCTTC. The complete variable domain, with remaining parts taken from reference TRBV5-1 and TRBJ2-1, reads KAGVTQTPRYLIKTRGQQVTLSCSPISGHRSVSWYQQTPGQGLQFLFEYFSETQRNKGNFPGRFSGRQFSNSRSEMNVSTLELGDSALYLCASSKSGGVTYNEQFFGPGTRLTVL.

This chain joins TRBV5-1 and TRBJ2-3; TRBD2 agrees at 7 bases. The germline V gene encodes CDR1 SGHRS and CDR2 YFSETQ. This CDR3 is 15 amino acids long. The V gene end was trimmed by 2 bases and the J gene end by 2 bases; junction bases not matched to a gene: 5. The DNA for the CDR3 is TGCGCCAGCAGCTTAGAAGCGGGATACACAGATACGCAGTATTTT. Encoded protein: CASSLEAGYTDTQYF.

CDR3 sequence reads: CASSLGLAGFDEQYF. The CDR3 DNA sequence: TGTGCCAGCAGCTTGGGACTAGCGGGTTTCGACGAGCAGTACTTC. The chain combines TRBV5-4 with TRBJ2-7; 10 positions match TRBD2. This CDR3 has 15 residues. Per germline, CDR1 SGHNT and CDR2 YYREEE (reference sequence). V trimming: 0 bases; J trimming: 5 bases; junction bases outside the gene matches: 5.

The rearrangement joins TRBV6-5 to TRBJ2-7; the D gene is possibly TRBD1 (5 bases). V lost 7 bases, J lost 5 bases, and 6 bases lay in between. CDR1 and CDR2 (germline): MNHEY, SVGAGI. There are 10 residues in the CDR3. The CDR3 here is CASTGNEQYF. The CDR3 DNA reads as TGTGCCAGCACAGGGAACGAGCAGTACTTC.

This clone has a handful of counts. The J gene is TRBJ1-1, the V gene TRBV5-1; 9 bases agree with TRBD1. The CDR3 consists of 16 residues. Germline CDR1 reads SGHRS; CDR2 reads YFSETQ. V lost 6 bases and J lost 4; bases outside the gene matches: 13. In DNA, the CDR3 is TGCGCCAGCACGCTAACAGGGGGCAGGGGGTCCACTGAAGCTTTCTTT. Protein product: CASTLTGGRGSTEAFF.

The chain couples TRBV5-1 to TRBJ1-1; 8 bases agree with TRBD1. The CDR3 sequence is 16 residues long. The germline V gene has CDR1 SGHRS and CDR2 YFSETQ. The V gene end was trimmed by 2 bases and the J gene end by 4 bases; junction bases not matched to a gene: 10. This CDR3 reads CASSFEQITGGTEAFF. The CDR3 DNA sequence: TGCGCCAGCAGCTTCGAACAAATTACAGGGGGCACTGAAGCTTTCTTT.

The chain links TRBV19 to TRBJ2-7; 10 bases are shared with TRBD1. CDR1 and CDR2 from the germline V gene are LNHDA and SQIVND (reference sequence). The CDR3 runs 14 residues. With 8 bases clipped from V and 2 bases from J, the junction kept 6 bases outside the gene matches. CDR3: CASPTGGDPYEQYF. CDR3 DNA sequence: TGTGCCAGTCCGACAGGGGGCGATCCCTACGAGCAGTACTTC.

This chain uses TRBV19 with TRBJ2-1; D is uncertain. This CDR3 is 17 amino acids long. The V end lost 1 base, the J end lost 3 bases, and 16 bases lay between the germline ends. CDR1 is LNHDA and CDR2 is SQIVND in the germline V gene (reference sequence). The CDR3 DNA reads TGTGCCAGTAGTATAGGTCTTAGCCCGCGGTTCTACAATGAGCAGTTCTTC. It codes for CASSIGLSPRFYNEQFF.

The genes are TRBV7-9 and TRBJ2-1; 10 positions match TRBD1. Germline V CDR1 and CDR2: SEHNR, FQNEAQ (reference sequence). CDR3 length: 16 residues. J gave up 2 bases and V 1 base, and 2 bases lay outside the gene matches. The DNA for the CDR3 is TGTGCCAGCAGCTTAGGTGGGACAGGGGCCTACAATGAGCAGTTCTTC. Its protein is CASSLGGTGAYNEQFF. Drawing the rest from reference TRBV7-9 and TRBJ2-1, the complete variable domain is DTGVSQNPRHKITKRGQNVTFRCDPISEHNRLYWYRQTLGQGPEFLTYFQNEAQLEKSRLLSDRFSAERPKGSFSTLEIQRTEQGDSAMYLCASSLGGTGAYNEQFFGPGTRLTVL.

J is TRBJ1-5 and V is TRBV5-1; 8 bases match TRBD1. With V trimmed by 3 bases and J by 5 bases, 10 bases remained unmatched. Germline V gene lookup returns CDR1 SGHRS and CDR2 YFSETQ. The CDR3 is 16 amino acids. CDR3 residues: CASSSRGDRIHQPQHF. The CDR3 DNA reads TGCGCCAGCAGCTCTAGGGGGGACAGGATCCATCAGCCCCAGCATTTT.

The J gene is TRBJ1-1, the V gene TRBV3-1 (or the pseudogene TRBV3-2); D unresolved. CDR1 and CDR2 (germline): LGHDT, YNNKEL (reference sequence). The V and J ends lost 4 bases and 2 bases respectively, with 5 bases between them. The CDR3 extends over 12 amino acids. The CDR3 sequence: CASSPGNTEAFF. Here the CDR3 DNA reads TGTGCCAGCAGCCCAGGTAACACTGAAGCTTTCTTT.

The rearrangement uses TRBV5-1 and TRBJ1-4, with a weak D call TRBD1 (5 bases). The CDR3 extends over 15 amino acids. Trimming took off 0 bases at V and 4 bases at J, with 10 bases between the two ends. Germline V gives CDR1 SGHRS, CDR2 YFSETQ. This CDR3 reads CASSLVGLRNEKLFF. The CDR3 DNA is TGCGCCAGCAGCTTGGTGGGACTCCGTAATGAAAAACTGTTTTTT.

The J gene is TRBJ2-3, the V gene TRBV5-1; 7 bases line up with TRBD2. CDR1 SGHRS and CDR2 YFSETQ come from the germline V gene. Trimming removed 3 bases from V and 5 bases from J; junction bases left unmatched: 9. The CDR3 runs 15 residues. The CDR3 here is CASSSASGIGDTQYF. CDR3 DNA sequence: TGCGCCAGCAGCTCGGCTAGCGGAATCGGAGATACGCAGTATTTT.

The CDR3 bases are TGTGCCAGCAGCTATACAGCCGGCGAGCAGTACTTC. Translation: CASSYTAGEQYF. The chain recombines TRBV7-2 with TRBJ2-7; D not certain. Germline V gene lookup returns CDR1 SGHTA and CDR2 FQGNSA. The CDR3 is made up of 12 amino acids. The V gene lost 4 bases and the J gene lost 6 bases, with 10 bases spanning the gap.

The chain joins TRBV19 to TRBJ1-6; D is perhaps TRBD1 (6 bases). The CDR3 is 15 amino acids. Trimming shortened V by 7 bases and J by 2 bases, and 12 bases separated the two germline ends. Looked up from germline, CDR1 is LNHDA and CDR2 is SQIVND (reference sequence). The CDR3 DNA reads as TGTGCCAGTACCACGACAGGCACCTATAATTCACCCCTCCACTTT. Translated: CASTTTGTYNSPLHF.

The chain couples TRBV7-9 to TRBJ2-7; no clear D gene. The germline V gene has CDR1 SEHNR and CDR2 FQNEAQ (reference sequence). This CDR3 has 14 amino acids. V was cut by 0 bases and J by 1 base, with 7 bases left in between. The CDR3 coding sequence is TGTGCCAGCAGCTTAGCGGGCAGTTCCTACGAGCAGTACTTC. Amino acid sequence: CASSLAGSSYEQYF.

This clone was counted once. CDR3 DNA sequence: TGTGCCAGCAGCCAAGATTTCACGGTGAAGACCCAGTACTTC. Protein sequence: CASSQDFTVKTQYF. The chain links TRBV3-1 (or the pseudogene TRBV3-2) to TRBJ2-5; D gene uncertain. Per the germline V gene, CDR1 is LGHDT and CDR2 is YNNKEL (reference sequence). With 0 bases removed from V and 6 bases from J, the gap between germline ends came to 11 bases. The CDR3 extends over 14 amino acids.

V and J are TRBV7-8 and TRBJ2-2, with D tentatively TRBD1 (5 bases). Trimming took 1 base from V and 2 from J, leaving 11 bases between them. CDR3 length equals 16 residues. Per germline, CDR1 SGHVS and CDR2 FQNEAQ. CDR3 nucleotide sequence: TGTGCCAGCAGCTTAGGATCAGGGCGAAACACCGGGGAGCTGTTTTTT. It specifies CASSLGSGRNTGELFF.

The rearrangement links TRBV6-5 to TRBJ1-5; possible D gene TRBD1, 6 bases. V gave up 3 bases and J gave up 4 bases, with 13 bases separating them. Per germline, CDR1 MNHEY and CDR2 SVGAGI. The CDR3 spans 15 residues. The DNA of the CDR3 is TGTGCCAGCAGTTATTCGGACAGCCTAAATCAGCCCCAGCATTTT. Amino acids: CASSYSDSLNQPQHF.

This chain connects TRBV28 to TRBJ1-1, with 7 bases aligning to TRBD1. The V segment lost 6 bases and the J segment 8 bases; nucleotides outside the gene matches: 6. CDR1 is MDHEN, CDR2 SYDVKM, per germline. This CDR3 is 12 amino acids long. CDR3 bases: TGTGCCAGCAGCCTGGGACAGACAGAAGCTTTCTTT. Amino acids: CASSLGQTEAFF.

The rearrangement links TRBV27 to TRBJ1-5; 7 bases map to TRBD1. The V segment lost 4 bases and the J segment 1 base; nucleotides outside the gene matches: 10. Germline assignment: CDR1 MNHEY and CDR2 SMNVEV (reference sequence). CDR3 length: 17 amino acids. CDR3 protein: CASSSGWTGRSNQPQHF. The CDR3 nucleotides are TGTGCCAGCAGTTCCGGTTGGACAGGTCGAAGCAATCAGCCCCAGCATTTT.